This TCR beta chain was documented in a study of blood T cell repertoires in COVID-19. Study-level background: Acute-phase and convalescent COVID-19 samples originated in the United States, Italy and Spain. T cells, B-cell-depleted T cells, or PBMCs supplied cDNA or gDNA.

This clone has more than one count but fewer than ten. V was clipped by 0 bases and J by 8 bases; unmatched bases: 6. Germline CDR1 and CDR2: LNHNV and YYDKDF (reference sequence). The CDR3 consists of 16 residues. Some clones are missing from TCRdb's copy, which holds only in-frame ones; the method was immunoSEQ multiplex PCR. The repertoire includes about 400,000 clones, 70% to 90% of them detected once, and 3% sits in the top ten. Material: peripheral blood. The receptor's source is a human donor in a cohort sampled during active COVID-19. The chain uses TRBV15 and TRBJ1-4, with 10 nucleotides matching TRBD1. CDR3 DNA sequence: TGTGCCACCAGCAGAGACCCCGGGACAGGGGTCGAAAAACTGTTTTTT. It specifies CATSRDPGTGVEKLFF. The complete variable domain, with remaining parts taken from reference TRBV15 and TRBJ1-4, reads DAMVIQNPRYQVTQFGKPVTLSCSQTLNHNVMYWYQQKSSQAPKLLFHYYDKDFNNEADTPDNFQSRRPNTSFCFLDIRSPGLGDTAMYLCATSRDPGTGVEKLFFGSGTQLSVL.